This T cell receptor (beta chain) was retrieved from a study of PD-1 blockade in classical Hodgkin lymphoma (dated by TCRdb to the early 2020s). Broadly, across the study: Nivolumab dosing was 3 mg/kg intravenously every 2 weeks, continuing until either disease progression or unacceptable toxicity. The study used CyTOF and TCR beta sequencing to define a peripheral blood immune signature of response to PD-1 blockade in classical Hodgkin lymphoma.

The time point label corresponds to: cycle 4 day 1 (C4D1), after 5 to 7 weeks of nivolumab. All trial patients had relapsed after autologous stem cell transplantation, with cohorts A, B and C differing in prior brentuximab vedotin exposure. The trial cohort comprised 60 or so patients with relapsed/refractory classical Hodgkin lymphoma whose best overall responses were complete response, partial response or progressive disease. Trial patients were treated with single-agent nivolumab in the multi-cohort phase II CheckMate 205 trial. An independent review committee assessed best overall response by applying the 2007 International Working Group response criteria. Trial PBMCs were collected just before the start of nivolumab (C1D1) and during therapy at cycle 2 day 1 and cycle 4 day 1. Peripheral blood was collected in 8 mL Vacutainer Cell Preparation Tubes, from which PBMCs were isolated by centrifugation and then cryopreserved.

This clone was seen a handful of times. Its antigen is not yet known. Base quality data are lacking; no much larger clone is found one base away. The Qiagen DNeasy kit was used to extract genomic DNA from unsorted PBMCs and from the negatively selected CD4+ and CD8+ fractions. Using primers that anneal to V and J segments, immunoSEQ multiplex PCR amplified the TCR beta CDR3 regions. A synthetic immune receptor repertoire was used to minimize amplification bias, and remaining bias was computationally removed after sequencing. Per the source publication's procedure: Custom Python scripts were used to quantify repertoire diversity as the Shannon entropy index. Unsorted, CD4+ and CD8+ repertoires were analyzed separately, except for combined analyses in which CD4+ and CD8+ sequences were merged in silico. A clone counted as expanded when the clone's frequency after treatment rose at least 2-fold relative to C1D1, and clones undetected at baseline were given a pseudocount of 0.5. Clones with 0 or 1 copy at C1D1 were classified as singleton clones, and clones with 2 or more copies were classified as non-singleton clones. By matching protein sequences in sorted samples from the same patient, clones expanded in unsorted samples were annotated as CD4+, CD8+ or unknown. Wilcoxon tests on paired samples were used to test changes in diversity from C1D1 to C4D1. In its TCRdb copy, this immuneACCESS table keeps in-frame sequences only and misses some clones. Where compared with another copy, unresolved V genes explain less than half of these, and the others have no known cause. V and J calls and clone size are those listed in that table; D and trimming were worked out from the DNA. The sample data list about 21,000 clones, and over 65% of these were observed just once. The biggest ten clones account for less than 20% of the sample.

Counted from cysteine to phenylalanine, this CDR3 has 15 amino acids. Just CDR3 DNA is preserved here, 45 bases in frame from base 1. The germline V gene specifies SGHRS as CDR1 and YFSETQ as CDR2. V is reduced by 2 bases and J by 3 bases, leaving a spacing of 12 bases between them. Overall results and qualifications from the work: A significant rise by C4D1 was seen in CD4+ but not CD8+ TCR diversity (p=0.0027 vs p=0.16), with the rise being most apparent in complete responders (p=0.02). The study was restricted to a single clinical trial cohort, and the causes of repertoire differences, possibly disease activity or prior therapy, were left undefined. Baseline TCR diversity was reported as lower in newly diagnosed patients than in healthy donors, and lower still in relapsed/refractory patients. Patients starting nivolumab less than 1 year after ASCT had lower diversity and were excluded from later analyses to avoid confounding by immune reconstitution. Among trial patients, those achieving complete response had baseline diversity similar to that of newly diagnosed patients, while diversity was significantly lower in partial responders and progressors.

Here the chain combines TRBV5-1 and TRBJ2-1; the D segment could be TRBD1, given 6 matching bases. The TCR comes from a human donor with classical Hodgkin lymphoma. The sequencing used peripheral blood mononuclear cells (PBMCs), collected before the fourth cycle of nivolumab. The DNA sequence is as follows: TGCGCCAGCAGCTTAGCGGTCAGGGGCTACAATGAGCAGTTCTTC. This yields the protein CASSLAVRGYNEQFF.